Below are 23 T cell receptor beta chains sequenced from a single sample in a study of blood T cell repertoires in COVID-19. TCRdb's copy holds only in-frame clones and misses some; the assay was immunoSEQ multiplex PCR. This repertoire shows about 100,000 clones, approximately 80% found once; its top ten account for roughly a third. Sequencing input: peripheral blood. All receptors derive from a man in his 70s with active or convalescent COVID-19.

There are a few counts of this clone. V is TRBV6-5 and J is TRBJ1-5; 9 positions agree with TRBD1. Germline CDR1 reads MNHEY; CDR2 reads SVGAGI. V shed 5 bases, J shed 7 bases, and the junction held 6 bases outside the gene matches. The CDR3 consists of 14 residues. In DNA form, the CDR3 reads TGTGCCAGCAGTAAGACAGGGGGAGGCCAGCCCCAGCATTTT. Protein sequence: CASSKTGGGQPQHF.

The rearrangement joins TRBV24-1 to TRBJ1-5, with 10 bases aligning to TRBD1. This CDR3 comprises 16 residues. CDR1 is KGHDR, CDR2 SFDVKD, per germline. Germline trimming cut 2 bases from V and 7 bases from J; bases unmatched to any gene: 7. The DNA for the CDR3 is TGTGCCACCAGTGATTCGGGACAGGGGACTTTCCAGCCCCAGCATTTT. Translated: CATSDSGQGTFQPQHF.

This chain connects TRBV7-2 to TRBJ2-3, with 7 bases identical to TRBD2. V lost 5 bases, J lost 4 bases, and 12 bases stayed unmatched. Germline CDR1 is SGHTA and CDR2 is FQGNSA. This CDR3 comprises 16 residues. The CDR3 protein is CASSPGLGVGADTQYF. The CDR3 region has the DNA TGTGCCAGCAGCCCCGGACTAGGAGTAGGGGCAGATACGCAGTATTTT. Based on the CDR3 plus reference TRBV7-2 and TRBJ2-3, the full variable domain is GAGVSQSPSNKVTEKGKDVELRCDPISGHTALYWYRQSLGQGLEFLIYFQGNSAPDKSGLPSDRFSAERTGGSVSTLTIQRTQQEDSAVYLCASSPGLGVGADTQYFGPGTRLTVL.

This chain joins TRBV18 and TRBJ2-3; TRBD2 matches at 9 bases. Germline trimming cut 3 bases from V and 2 bases from J; bases unmatched to any gene: 3. The CDR3 contains 15 residues. Germline CDR1 KGHSH, CDR2 LQKENI. In DNA, the CDR3 is TGTGCCAGCTCACCGACTAGCGGAGTCACAGATACGCAGTATTTT. It specifies CASSPTSGVTDTQYF. Complete variable domain (other parts from reference TRBV18 and TRBJ2-3): NAGVMQNPRHLVRRRGQEARLRCSPMKGHSHVYWYRQLPEEGLKFMVYLQKENIIDESGMPKERFSAEFPKEGPSILRIQQVVRGDSAAYFCASSPTSGVTDTQYFGPGTRLTVL.

The chain employs TRBV19 and TRBJ1-1; TRBD1 matches at 8 bases. The V gene end was trimmed by 0 bases and the J gene end by 9 bases; junction bases not matched to a gene: 6. Germline CDR1 is LNHDA and CDR2 is SQIVND (reference sequence). The CDR3 has 14 amino acids. The CDR3 reads CASSIDQWTGKAFF. The CDR3 region has the DNA TGTGCCAGTAGTATAGATCAATGGACAGGGAAAGCTTTCTTT.

V usage is TRBV27 and J usage is TRBJ2-1; TRBD2 agrees at 11 bases. The V segment lost 6 bases and the J segment 7 bases; nucleotides outside the gene matches: 11. This CDR3 region has 16 residues. In germline, CDR1 is MNHEY, CDR2 SMNVEV (reference sequence). CDR3 protein: CASSSSGTSGWNEQFF. CDR3 in DNA: TGTGCCAGCAGCAGCTCCGGGACTAGCGGATGGAATGAGCAGTTCTTC.

This clone was detected a few times. Here the CDR3 reads CASGGWGTSKNEQFF. The CDR3 DNA reads as TGTGCCAGCGGGGGATGGGGGACTAGCAAAAATGAGCAGTTCTTC. The chain uses TRBV2 and TRBJ2-1, with 9 positions matching TRBD2. CDR3 length: 15 amino acids. Germline CDR1 reads SNHLY; CDR2 reads FYNNEI. J lost 7 bases, V lost 8 bases, and 12 bases had no gene match.

This clone was seen once. Here the CDR3 DNA reads TGCGCCAGCAGCTTCAGGAGTGGGACAGGGAACACCGGGGAGCTGTTTTTT. It encodes CASSFRSGTGNTGELFF. The gene calls are TRBV5-1 and TRBJ2-2, with 8 bases fitting TRBD1. Germline values: CDR1 SGHRS, CDR2 YFSETQ. V dropped 2 bases and J dropped 1; count of bases not matched to a gene: 7. The CDR3 has 17 amino acids. The whole variable domain, remainder taken from reference TRBV5-1 and TRBJ2-2, is KAGVTQTPRYLIKTRGQQVTLSCSPISGHRSVSWYQQTPGQGLQFLFEYFSETQRNKGNFPGRFSGRQFSNSRSEMNVSTLELGDSALYLCASSFRSGTGNTGELFFGEGSRLTVL.

The chain joins TRBV2 to TRBJ1-1; maybe TRBD1 (6 bases). CDR1 is SNHLY and CDR2 is FYNNEI in the germline V gene. The CDR3 covers 14 residues. Trimming took 10 bases from V and 3 from J, leaving 18 bases between them. The CDR3 loop reads CATERGGFDTEAFF. CDR3 in DNA: TGTGCCACCGAGAGGGGGGGGTTCGACACTGAAGCTTTCTTT.

V and J are TRBV7-6 and TRBJ2-3; 9 nucleotides agree with TRBD1. Germline loops: CDR1 SGHVS, CDR2 FNYEAQ. With V trimmed by 5 bases and J by 3 bases, 6 bases remained unmatched. CDR3 size: 15 residues. The CDR3 here is CASSLTTGGTDTQYF. CDR3 DNA: TGTGCCAGCAGCCTCACGACAGGGGGGACAGATACGCAGTATTTT.

The rearrangement links TRBV7-6 to TRBJ1-3; D is unresolved. V was cut by 4 bases and J by 0 bases, with 4 bases left in between. This CDR3 is 13 amino acids long. CDR1 is SGHVS, CDR2 FNYEAQ, per germline. The CDR3, as DNA: TGTGCCAGCAGCTCTTACTCTGGAAACACCATATATTTT. It encodes CASSSYSGNTIYF.

The chain carries TRBV2 and TRBJ1-5; D unclear. CDR3 length equals 14 residues. The V end was cut by 6 bases, the J end by 1 base, with 10 bases between. Per the germline V gene, CDR1 is SNHLY and CDR2 is FYNNEI. The CDR3 DNA is TGTGCCAGCAGACTCGGGATCAGCAATCAGCCCCAGCATTTT. It is translated as CASRLGISNQPQHF.

The chain joins TRBV24-1 to TRBJ2-3; TRBD1 aligns across 8 bases. The germline gives CDR1 KGHDR, CDR2 SFDVKD. This CDR3 region has 17 residues. The junction had 12 bases not matched to a gene; V was cut back by 4 bases and J by 4 bases. In DNA, the CDR3 is TGTGCCACCAGTGACACGACAGGGGTTAAGATTTCAGATACGCAGTATTTT. This sequence encodes CATSDTTGVKISDTQYF.

This clone was seen a handful of times. J is TRBJ1-4 and V is TRBV30, with 7 bases identical to TRBD1. V lost 5 bases, J lost 8 bases, and 14 bases stayed unmatched. The length of the CDR3 is 15 residues. Germline CDR1 is GTSNPN and CDR2 is SVGIG (reference sequence). In DNA form, the CDR3 reads TGTGCCTGGGCACAAGACAGGGCAAGTGGCGAAAAACTGTTTTTT. Encoded protein: CAWAQDRASGEKLFF.

The chain is built from TRBV5-4 and TRBJ2-5; the D gene is possibly TRBD2 (5 bases). This CDR3 is 12 amino acids long. Germline V gene lookup returns CDR1 SGHNT and CDR2 YYREEE (reference sequence). The ends were cut back, 6 bases at V and 0 bases at J, with 6 bases in the middle. The CDR3 region is CASMRDQETQYF. CDR3 DNA sequence: TGTGCCAGCATGAGGGACCAAGAGACCCAGTACTTC.

The rearrangement links TRBV30 to TRBJ1-3; 7 nucleotides line up with TRBD1. CDR3 length equals 16 residues. Germline V lookup: CDR1 GTSNPN, CDR2 SVGIG (reference sequence). Losses at the gene ends were 7 bases for V and 0 bases for J; bases not matched to a gene: 12. CDR3 bases: TGTGCCTCGGAGGTCGACAGGGAGAGCTCTGGAAACACCATATATTTT. Protein sequence: CASEVDRESSGNTIYF.

The chain carries TRBV6-5 and TRBJ2-3; 9 nucleotides line up with TRBD2. Per the germline V gene, CDR1 is MNHEY and CDR2 is SVGAGI. The V segment lost 8 bases and the J segment 2 bases; nucleotides outside the gene matches: 8. The CDR3 spans 15 residues. This CDR3 is CASALAGESTDTQYF. The CDR3, as DNA: TGTGCCAGCGCGTTAGCGGGGGAGTCCACAGATACGCAGTATTTT.

This chain links TRBV5-4 with TRBJ1-3; a weak D match, TRBD1 (5 bases). The germline gives CDR1 SGHNT, CDR2 YYREEE (reference sequence). The CDR3 contains 13 residues. Trimming pared 4 bases from V and 1 base from J, leaving 6 bases between. The CDR3 reads CASSQGSGNTIYF. Written as DNA, the CDR3 is TGTGCCAGCAGCCAGGGATCTGGAAACACCATATATTTT.

This clone has only one observation. The chain employs TRBV30 and TRBJ1-2, with TRBD1 identical over 11 bases. Trimming at V came to 4 bases and at J to 4 bases, leaving 8 bases not matched to a gene. The CDR3 sequence is 15 residues long. CDR1 and CDR2 (germline): GTSNPN, SVGIG (reference sequence). Here the CDR3 DNA reads TGTGCCTGGACAGTGGGACAGGGGGTGGTCTATGGCTACACCTTC. Translated: CAWTVGQGVVYGYTF.

This chain connects TRBV6-2 or TRBV6-3 to TRBJ2-1; 7 bases match TRBD2. Looked up from germline, CDR1 is MNHEY and CDR2 is SVGEGT. Unmatched junction bases numbered 11, after V lost 5 bases and J lost 7 bases. The CDR3 extends over 15 amino acids. In DNA form, the CDR3 reads TGTGCCAGCAGTCCCGCGGGGGTAATAGGGAATGAGCAGTTCTTC. This codes for CASSPAGVIGNEQFF.

This clone was seen once. The J gene is TRBJ2-3, the V gene TRBV24-1; the match to TRBD1 covers 7 bases. The CDR3 is 17 residues long. The germline V gene encodes CDR1 KGHDR and CDR2 SFDVKD. V was clipped by 2 bases and J by 3 bases; unmatched bases: 10. The chain's CDR3 is CATSDSGTVGLTDTQYF. CDR3 in DNA: TGTGCCACCAGTGATTCGGGGACAGTTGGGTTGACAGATACGCAGTATTTT.

The chain has TRBV2 and TRBJ1-2; 9 nucleotides match TRBD1. Germline V gene data show CDR1 as SNHLY and CDR2 as FYNNEI. Trimming removed 6 bases from V and 12 bases from J; junction bases left unmatched: 14. This CDR3 is 14 amino acids long. The CDR3 reads CASRGPPGQGKDTF. The CDR3 nucleotides are TGTGCCAGCAGGGGTCCTCCGGGACAGGGTAAAGACACCTTC.

This sequence joins TRBV14 and TRBJ1-1; D might be TRBD1 (6 bases). Germline values: CDR1 SGHDN, CDR2 FVKESK. The CDR3 runs 16 residues. The germline V and J ends were trimmed by 0 bases and 0 bases, with 11 bases remaining between them. In DNA, the CDR3 is TGTGCCAGCAGCCAAGATCGGACAGCTCTGAACACTGAAGCTTTCTTT. Its translation: CASSQDRTALNTEAFF.